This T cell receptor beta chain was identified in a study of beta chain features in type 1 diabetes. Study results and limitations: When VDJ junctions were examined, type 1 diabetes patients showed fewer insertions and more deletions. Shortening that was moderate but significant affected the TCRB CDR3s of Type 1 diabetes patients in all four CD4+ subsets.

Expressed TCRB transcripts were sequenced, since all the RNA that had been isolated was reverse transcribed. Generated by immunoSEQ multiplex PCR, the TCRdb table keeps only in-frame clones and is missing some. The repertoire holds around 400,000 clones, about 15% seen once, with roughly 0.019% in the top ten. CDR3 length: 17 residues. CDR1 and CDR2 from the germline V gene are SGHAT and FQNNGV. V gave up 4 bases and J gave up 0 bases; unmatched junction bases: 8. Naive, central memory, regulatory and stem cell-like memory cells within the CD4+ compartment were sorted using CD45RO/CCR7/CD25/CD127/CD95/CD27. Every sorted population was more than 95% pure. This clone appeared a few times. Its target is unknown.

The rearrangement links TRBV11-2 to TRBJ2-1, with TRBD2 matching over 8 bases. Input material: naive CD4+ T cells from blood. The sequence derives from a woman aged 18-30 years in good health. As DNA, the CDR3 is TGTGCCAGCAGCTCCCGGAAGCGGGAGAGCTCCTACAATGAGCAGTTCTTC. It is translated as CASSSRKRESSYNEQFF.